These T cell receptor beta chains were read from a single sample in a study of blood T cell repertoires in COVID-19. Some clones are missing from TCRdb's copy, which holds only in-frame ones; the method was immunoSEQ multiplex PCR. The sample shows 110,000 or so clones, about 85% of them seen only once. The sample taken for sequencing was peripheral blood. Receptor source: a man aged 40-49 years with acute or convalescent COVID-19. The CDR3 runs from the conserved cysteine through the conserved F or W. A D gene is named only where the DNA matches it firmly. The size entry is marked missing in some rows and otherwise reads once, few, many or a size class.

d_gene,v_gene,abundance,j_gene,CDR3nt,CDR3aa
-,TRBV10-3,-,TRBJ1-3,TGTGCCATCAGTGAGGACAAAGCAAACACCATATATTTT,CAISEDKANTIYF
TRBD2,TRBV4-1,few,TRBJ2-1,TGCGCCAGCAGCACACGAGCCCTAGCGGGGGGACCCAGCTCCTACAATGAGCAGTTCTTC,CASSTRALAGGPSSYNEQFF
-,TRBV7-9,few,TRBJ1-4,TGTGCCAGCAGCCCACGGACTGATAATGAAAAACTGTTTTTT,CASSPRTDNEKLFF
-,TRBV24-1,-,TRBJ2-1,TGTGCCACCAGTGATTTGTATTGGTTACAGCATGAGCAGTTCTTC,CATSDLYWLQHEQFF
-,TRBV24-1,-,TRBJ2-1,TGTGCCACGGGAGGCGGGGACAATGAGCAGTTCTTC,CATGGGDNEQFF
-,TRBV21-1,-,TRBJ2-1,TGTGCCAGCAGCAAAGGGTCTAGCGGGGACTCCTACAATGAGCAGTTCTTC,CASSKGSSGDSYNEQFF
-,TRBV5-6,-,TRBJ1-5,TGTGCCAGCAGCCCAGGGGATGGCAATCAGCCCCAGCATTTT,CASSPGDGNQPQHF
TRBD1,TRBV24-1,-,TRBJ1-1,TGTGCCACCCAGGACAGGGGGAGTGGTGAAGCTTTCTTT,CATQDRGSGEAFF
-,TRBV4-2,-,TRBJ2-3,TGTGCCAGCAGCCCCCGGGGGTCTAGCACAGATACGCAGTATTTT,CASSPRGSSTDTQYF
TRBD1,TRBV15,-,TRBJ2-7,TGTGCCACCAGCAGAGACGGGACAGGGACCTACGAGCAGTACTTC,CATSRDGTGTYEQYF
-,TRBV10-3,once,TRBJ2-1,TGTGCCATCAGTGAAACCCGCAACTCCCCGAATGAGCAGTTCTTC,CAISETRNSPNEQFF
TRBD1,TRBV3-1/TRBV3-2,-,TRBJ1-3,TGTGCCAGCAGCCGCCGACAGGGTGGATCTGGAAACACCATATATTTT,CASSRRQGGSGNTIYF
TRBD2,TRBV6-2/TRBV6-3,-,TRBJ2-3,TGTGCCAGCAGTCCGGGGACTAGCGGAAACACAGATACGCAGTATTTT,CASSPGTSGNTDTQYF
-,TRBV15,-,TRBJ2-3,TGTGCCACCAGCACATCACAGGGAAACTTTCAGTATTTT,CATSTSQGNFQYF
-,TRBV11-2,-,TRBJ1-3,TGTGCCAGCAGCTTTCGACGATCGACAGCTAACTCTGGAAACACCATATATTTT,CASSFRRSTANSGNTIYF
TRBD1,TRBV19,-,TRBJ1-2,TGTGCCAGTAGTTCCCTACAGGGGCTACTAAGGGGCTACACCTTC,CASSSLQGLLRGYTF
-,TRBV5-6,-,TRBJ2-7,TGTGCCAGCAGCTTGGGGCAGGGGAACACTCTCTACGAGCAGTACTTC,CASSLGQGNTLYEQYF
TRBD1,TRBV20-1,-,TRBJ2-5,TGCAGTGCTAGTGGGGACAGACAAGAGACCCAGTACTTC,CSASGDRQETQYF
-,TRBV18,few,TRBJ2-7,TGTGCCAGCTCACAGGGGGGGGCTATCTCCTACGAGCAGTACTTC,CASSQGGAISYEQYF
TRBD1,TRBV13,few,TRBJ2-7,TGTGCCAGCAGCCGCAGGGGGCAGTACGAGCAGTACTTC,CASSRRGQYEQYF
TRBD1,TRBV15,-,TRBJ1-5,TGTGCCACCAGCAGAGAATACGGACAGGGGACGGATCAGCCCCAGCATTTT,CATSREYGQGTDQPQHF
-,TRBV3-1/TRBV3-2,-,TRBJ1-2,TGTGCCAGCAGCCAAGAGTCAGGATTCTATGGCTACACCTTC,CASSQESGFYGYTF
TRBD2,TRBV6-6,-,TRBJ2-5,TGTGCCAGCAGCTCCAGCGGGGTGAGCGAGACCCAGTACTTC,CASSSSGVSETQYF
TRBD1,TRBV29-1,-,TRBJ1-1,TGCAGCGCACCAGGACAGGGGGGGTGGGTCACTGAAGCTTTCTTT,CSAPGQGGWVTEAFF
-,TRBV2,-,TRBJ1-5,TGTGCCAGCAGACCGACAGACCTACTCAATCAGCCCCAGCATTTT,CASRPTDLLNQPQHF
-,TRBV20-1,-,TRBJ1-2,TGCAGTGCTAACCGACAGTTCTACACCTTC,CSANRQFYTF
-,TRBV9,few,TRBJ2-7,TGTGCCAGCAGCCCCCAGGGGAGTCGGACCTACGAGCAGTACTTC,CASSPQGSRTYEQYF
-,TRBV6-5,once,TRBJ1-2,TGTGCCAGCAGTATAACTAACTATGGCTACACCTTC,CASSITNYGYTF
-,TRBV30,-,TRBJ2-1,TGTGCCTGGAGGGTACACTCCTACAATGAGCAGTTCTTC,CAWRVHSYNEQFF
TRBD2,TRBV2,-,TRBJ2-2,TGTGCCAGCAGAGGGATACCCGGGGGGATGAACACCGGGGAGCTGTTTTTT,CASRGIPGGMNTGELFF
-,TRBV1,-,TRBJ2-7,TGCACCAGCAGCCAAGGACGACAGGGTGGCAACGAGCAGTACTTC,CTSSQGRQGGNEQYF
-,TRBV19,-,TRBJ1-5,TGTGCCAGTAGTATGGTACTCCTTAGCAATCAGCCCCAGCATTTT,CASSMVLLSNQPQHF
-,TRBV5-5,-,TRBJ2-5,TGTGCCAGCCGGGGAGTTTCCTTCTCCCCCCAAGAGACCCAGTACTTC,CASRGVSFSPQETQYF
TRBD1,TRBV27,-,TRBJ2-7,TGTGCCAGCAGTTTATCATCCCACGCGTGGGCAGGGGGCAACGAGCAGTACTTC,CASSLSSHAWAGGNEQYF
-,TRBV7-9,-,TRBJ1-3,TGTGCCAGCAGCTTAAAACTGAGGGACACCATATATTTT,CASSLKLRDTIYF
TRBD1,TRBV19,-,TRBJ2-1,TGTGCCAGTAGTGCGCCGGGACAGGGTTCCTACAATGAGCAGTTCTTC,CASSAPGQGSYNEQFF
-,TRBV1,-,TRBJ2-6,TGCACCAGCAGCCATGGCATTGGGGGGGCCCTTCATCACCTCTCTGGGGCCAACGTCCTGACTTTC,CTSSHGIGGALHHLSGANVLTF
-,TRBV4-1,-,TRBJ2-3,TGCGCCAGCAGCCAAGATGGGCAGGGCTCAGATACGCAGTATTTT,CASSQDGQGSDTQYF
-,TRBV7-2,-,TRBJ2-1,TGTGCCAGCAGCTTAGGACAGGGAGGCTACAATGAGCAGTTCTTC,CASSLGQGGYNEQFF
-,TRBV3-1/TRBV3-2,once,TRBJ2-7,TGTGCCAGCAGCCCGGGTTGGTTGATAGCGGAAGAAAGCTCCTACGAGCAGTACTTC,CASSPGWLIAEESSYEQYF
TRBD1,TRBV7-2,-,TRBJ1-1,TGTGCCAGCAGCTTAATGGGGCCAGGGGGCAACACTGAAGCTTTCTTT,CASSLMGPGGNTEAFF
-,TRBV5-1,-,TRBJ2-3,TGCGCCAGTCGGATCGGGGTGTTTAGCACAGATACGCAGTATTTT,CASRIGVFSTDTQYF
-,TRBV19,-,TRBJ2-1,TGTGCCAGTAGTACCCGACTAGGAAATGAGCAGTTCTTC,CASSTRLGNEQFF
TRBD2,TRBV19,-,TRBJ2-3,TGTGCCAGTAGTATGCCCACAGCGGGGGGGGCAGATACGCAGTATTTT,CASSMPTAGGADTQYF
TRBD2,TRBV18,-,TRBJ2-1,TGTGCCAGCTCACCCTTAGCGGGGGGTTACAATGAGCAGTTCTTC,CASSPLAGGYNEQFF
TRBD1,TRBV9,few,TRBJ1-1,TGTGCCAGCAGCGGGACAGGGATCCCTGAAGCTTTCTTT,CASSGTGIPEAFF
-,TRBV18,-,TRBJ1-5,TGTGCCAGCTCACCGAACGGGAATCAGCCCCAGCATTTT,CASSPNGNQPQHF
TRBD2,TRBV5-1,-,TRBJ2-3,TGCGCCAGCAGTAAAGCGGGGACAGATACGCAGTATTTT,CASSKAGTDTQYF
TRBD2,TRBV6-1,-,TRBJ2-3,TGTGCCAGCAGTGAGGGACTAGAACCAGATACGCAGTATTTT,CASSEGLEPDTQYF